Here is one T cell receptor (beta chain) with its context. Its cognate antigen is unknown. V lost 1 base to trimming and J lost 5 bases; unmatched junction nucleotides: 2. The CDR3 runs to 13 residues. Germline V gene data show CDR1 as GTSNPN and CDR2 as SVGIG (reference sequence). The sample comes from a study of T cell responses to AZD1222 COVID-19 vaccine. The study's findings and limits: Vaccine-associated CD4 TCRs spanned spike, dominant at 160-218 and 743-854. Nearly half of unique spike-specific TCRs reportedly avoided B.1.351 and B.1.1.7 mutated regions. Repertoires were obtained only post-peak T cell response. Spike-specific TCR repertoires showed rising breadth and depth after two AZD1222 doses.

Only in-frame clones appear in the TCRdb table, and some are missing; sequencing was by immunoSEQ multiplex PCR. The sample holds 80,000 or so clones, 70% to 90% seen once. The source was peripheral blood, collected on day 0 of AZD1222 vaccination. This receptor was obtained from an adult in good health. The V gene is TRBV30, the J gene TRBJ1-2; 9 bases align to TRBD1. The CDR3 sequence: CAWSGDRVYGYTF. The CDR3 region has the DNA TGTGCCTGGAGTGGGGACAGGGTGTATGGCTACACCTTC.